This T cell receptor beta chain was retrieved from a study of identical twins. Findings and caveats of the study: Abundant cord blood beta clonotypes carried fewer insertions; memory repertoires showed none. Conclusions came from cross-sectional statistical analysis, not from following the same donors. Twin sharing of out-of-frame TCR alpha was underestimated by models in monozygotic pairs.

V lost 3 bases and J lost 4, with 26 bases in between. The CDR3 is made up of 19 amino acids. The germline V gene encodes CDR1 SGHAT and CDR2 FQNNGV. cDNA carried unique molecular identifiers, and a universal primer site was added by template switching. One entry per CDR3 protein results from TCRdb running MiXCR on the 5' RACE reads. The sample comprises around 20,000 distinct CDR3 sequences, less than 70% of which are singletons, and less than 6.5% rests with the top ten. Note on this clonotype: The antigen remains undetermined.

The source is a woman aged 18 to 35 in good health. This table probably holds off-target reads from a library built for another chain. V and J are TRBV11-2 and TRBJ2-3; either TRBD1 or TRBD2 may supply D (5 bases each). The sequenced sample was memory (CD45RO+) T cells sorted from blood. The CDR3 DNA reads TGTGCCAGCAGCTTGAGGCAGACAGAAGCCCTAGCTTGGTCAGATACGCAGTATTTT. This gives the protein CASSLRQTEALAWSDTQYF.